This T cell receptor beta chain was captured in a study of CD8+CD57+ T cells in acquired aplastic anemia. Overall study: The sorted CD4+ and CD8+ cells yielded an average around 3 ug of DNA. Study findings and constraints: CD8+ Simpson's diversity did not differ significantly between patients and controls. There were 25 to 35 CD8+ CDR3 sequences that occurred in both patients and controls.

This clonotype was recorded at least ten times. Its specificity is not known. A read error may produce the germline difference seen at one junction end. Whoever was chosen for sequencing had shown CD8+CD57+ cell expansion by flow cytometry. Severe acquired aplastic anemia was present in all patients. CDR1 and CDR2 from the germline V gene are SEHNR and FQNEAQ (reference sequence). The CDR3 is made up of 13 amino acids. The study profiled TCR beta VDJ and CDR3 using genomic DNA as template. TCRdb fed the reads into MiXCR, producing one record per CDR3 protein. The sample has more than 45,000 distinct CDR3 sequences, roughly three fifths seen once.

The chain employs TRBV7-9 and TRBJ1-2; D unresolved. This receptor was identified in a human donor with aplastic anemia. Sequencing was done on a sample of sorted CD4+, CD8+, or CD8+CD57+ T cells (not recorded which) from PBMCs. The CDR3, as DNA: TGTGCCAGCAGTTTAGACCCCTTGGGAGGCTACACCTTC. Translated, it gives CASSLDPLGGYTF.